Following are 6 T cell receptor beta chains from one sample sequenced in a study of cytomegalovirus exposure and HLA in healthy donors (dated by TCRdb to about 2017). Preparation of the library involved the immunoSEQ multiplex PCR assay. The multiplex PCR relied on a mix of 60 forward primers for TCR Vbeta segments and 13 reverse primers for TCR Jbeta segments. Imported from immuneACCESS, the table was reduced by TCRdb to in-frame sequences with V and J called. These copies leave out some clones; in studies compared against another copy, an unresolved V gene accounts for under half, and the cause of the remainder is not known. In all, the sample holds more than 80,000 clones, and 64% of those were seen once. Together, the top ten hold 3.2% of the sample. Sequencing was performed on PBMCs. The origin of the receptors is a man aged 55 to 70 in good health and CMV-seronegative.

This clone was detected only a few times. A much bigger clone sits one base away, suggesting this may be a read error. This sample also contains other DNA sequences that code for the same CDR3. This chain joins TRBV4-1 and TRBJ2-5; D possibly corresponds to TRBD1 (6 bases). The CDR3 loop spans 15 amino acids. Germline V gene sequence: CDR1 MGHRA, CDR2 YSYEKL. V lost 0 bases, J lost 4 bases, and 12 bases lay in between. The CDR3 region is CASSQEGARIETQYF. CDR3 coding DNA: TGCGCCAGCAGCCAAGAGGGGGCGCGGATAGAGACCCAGTACTTC.

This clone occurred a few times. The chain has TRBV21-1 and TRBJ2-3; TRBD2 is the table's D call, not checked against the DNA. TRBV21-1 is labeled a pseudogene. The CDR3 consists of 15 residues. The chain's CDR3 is CASSNRGKHTDTQYF. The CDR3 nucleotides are TGTGCCAGCAGCAATCGCGGGAAACACACAGATACGCAGTATTTT.

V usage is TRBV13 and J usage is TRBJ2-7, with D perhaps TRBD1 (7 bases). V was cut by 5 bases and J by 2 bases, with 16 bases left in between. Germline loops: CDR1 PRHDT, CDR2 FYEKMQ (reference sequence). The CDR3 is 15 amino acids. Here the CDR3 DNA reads TGTGCCAGCAGCCCCCGGGGCAGGGGGGCCTACGAGCAGTACTTC. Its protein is CASSPRGRGAYEQYF.

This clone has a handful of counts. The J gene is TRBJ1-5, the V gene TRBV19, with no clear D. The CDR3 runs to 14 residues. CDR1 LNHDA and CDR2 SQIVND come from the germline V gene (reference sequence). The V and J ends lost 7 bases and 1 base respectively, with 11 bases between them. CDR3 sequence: CASKSLRSNQPQHF. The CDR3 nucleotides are TGTGCCAGTAAAAGTCTGAGGAGCAATCAGCCCCAGCATTTT.

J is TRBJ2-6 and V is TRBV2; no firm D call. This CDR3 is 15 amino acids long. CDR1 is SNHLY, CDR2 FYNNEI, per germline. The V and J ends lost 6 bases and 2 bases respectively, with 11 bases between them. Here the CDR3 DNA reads TGTGCCAGCAGCGGAAACAGCCCTGGGGCCAACGTCCTGACTTTC. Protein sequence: CASSGNSPGANVLTF.

CDR3: CATSLQGDHEQYF. The CDR3 coding sequence is TGTGCCACCTCGCTACAGGGGGACCACGAGCAGTACTTC. The J gene is TRBJ2-7, the V gene TRBV10-3; TRBD1 agrees at 8 bases. CDR1 is ENHRY, CDR2 SYGVKD, per germline. The CDR3 contains 13 residues. V trimming: 10 bases; J trimming: 5 bases; junction bases outside the gene matches: 10.